The 18 T cell receptor beta chains given below trace back to one sample, sequenced in a study of blood T cell repertoires in COVID-19. Sequenced by immunoSEQ multiplex PCR; TCRdb stores in-frame clones only, minus some. The sample gives under 200,000 clones, 80% to 85% of which show up once; approximately 2.4% is in the top ten. Sequenced material: peripheral blood. The receptors originated from a human donor with acute or convalescent COVID-19. The donor label of this sample is uncertain.

The rearrangement joins TRBV27 to TRBJ2-7; 9 bases line up with TRBD2. The CDR3 totals 15 residues. The ends lost 3 bases at V and 3 bases at J; junction bases unmatched: 6. Per germline, CDR1 MNHEY and CDR2 SMNVEV (reference sequence). The CDR3 DNA sequence: TGTGCCAGCAGTTTGGTTAGCGGGGGTCTCTACGAGCAGTACTTC. It yields the protein CASSLVSGGLYEQYF.

The rearrangement joins TRBV28 to TRBJ2-1, with D tentatively TRBD1 (6 bases). V was clipped by 7 bases and J by 9 bases, with 16 bases between them. Germline assignment: CDR1 MDHEN and CDR2 SYDVKM. This CDR3 has 13 amino acids. The DNA for the CDR3 is TGTGCCAGCACGACAGGAGACAATGTTGAGCAGTTCTTC. Its protein is CASTTGDNVEQFF.

This chain joins TRBV10-1 and TRBJ2-1, with 9 bases aligning to TRBD2. Germline V gene data show CDR1 as WNHNN and CDR2 as SYGVQD (reference sequence). The V and J ends lost 4 bases and 9 bases, in that order; junction bases with no gene match: 7. The CDR3 is 14 amino acids. CDR3 amino acids: CASSVSSGIFEQFF. CDR3 DNA sequence: TGCGCCAGCAGTGTATCTAGCGGGATTTTTGAGCAGTTCTTC.

The rearrangement joins TRBV2 to TRBJ2-7, with D perhaps matching TRBD1 (8 bases). Per germline, CDR1 SNHLY and CDR2 FYNNEI. The V end lost 4 bases, the J end lost 5 bases, and 15 bases lay between the germline ends. The CDR3 loop spans 14 amino acids. The CDR3 DNA sequence: TGTGCCAGCAGTGTCCGACAGGGGAGGGACGAGCAGTACTTC. Its protein is CASSVRQGRDEQYF.

This clone was recorded a few times. The chain combines TRBV9 with TRBJ1-6; 7 bases fit TRBD1. CDR1 SGDLS and CDR2 YYNGEE come from the germline V gene. Germline trimming cut 0 bases from V and 8 bases from J; bases unmatched to any gene: 2. The CDR3 covers 14 residues. The CDR3 sequence: CASSVDQGDSPLHF. CDR3 bases: TGTGCCAGCAGCGTAGACCAGGGGGATTCACCCCTCCACTTT.

The chain combines TRBV19 with TRBJ2-1; 8 nucleotides match TRBD1. Losses at the gene ends were 6 bases for V and 10 bases for J; bases not matched to a gene: 8. The CDR3 has 13 amino acids. Germline loops: CDR1 LNHDA, CDR2 SQIVND (reference sequence). The CDR3 nucleotides read TGTGCCAGTAGAACCTCGACAGGGGACGAGCAGTTCTTC. Translating gives CASRTSTGDEQFF.

V and J are TRBV29-1 and TRBJ2-2; 8 bases are a match to TRBD1. Germline assignment: CDR1 SQVTM and CDR2 ANQGSEA. The CDR3 loop spans 16 amino acids. The J segment lost 1 base and the V segment lost 0 bases, leaving 4 bases of the junction unmatched. The CDR3 spells CSVEELGQGNTGELFF. The CDR3 DNA sequence: TGCAGCGTTGAAGAGCTCGGACAGGGGAACACCGGGGAGCTGTTTTTT.

The CDR3 loop is CASSLIAGGPSEQYF. Written as DNA, the CDR3 is TGCGCCAGCAGCCTTATAGCGGGGGGGCCGTCTGAGCAGTACTTC. This chain joins TRBV5-1 and TRBJ2-7; 11 bases match TRBD2. The CDR3 has 15 amino acids. V was pared by 4 bases and J by 7 bases, with 10 bases of the junction left unmatched. Germline-derived CDR1 and CDR2 are SGHRS and YFSETQ.

V usage is TRBV2 and J usage is TRBJ2-1, with 12 bases identical to TRBD2. CDR1 SNHLY and CDR2 FYNNEI come from the germline V gene. V lost 8 bases, J lost 1 base, and 9 bases stayed unmatched. The CDR3 has 17 residues. The CDR3 sequence: CASGWLAGGRSYNEQFF. The DNA for the CDR3 is TGTGCCAGCGGGTGGCTAGCGGGAGGGAGGTCCTACAATGAGCAGTTCTTC.

The chain joins TRBV19 to TRBJ2-1, with TRBD2 identical over 12 bases. CDR3 length equals 17 residues. Germline V gene sequence: CDR1 LNHDA, CDR2 SQIVND (reference sequence). Trimming cost V 2 bases and J 7 bases; bases outside gene matches: 9. CDR3 DNA: TGTGCCAGTAGTATAAAAGGGCTAGCGGGGGGGTCGAATGAGCAGTTCTTC. Its protein product is CASSIKGLAGGSNEQFF.

The chain is built from TRBV6-1 and TRBJ2-7; D remains unclear. V was shortened by 2 bases and J by 5 bases, with 10 bases between the two germline ends. Germline CDR1 reads MNHNS; CDR2 reads SASEGT. This CDR3 has 13 residues. CDR3 coding DNA: TGTGCCAGCAGTGAATTTTACTACGACGAGCAGTACTTC. This gives the protein CASSEFYYDEQYF.

The J gene is TRBJ2-7, the V gene TRBV27; TRBD2 matches 7 bases. V lost 2 bases and J lost 1; bases outside the gene matches: 8. This CDR3 has 16 residues. Germline values: CDR1 MNHEY, CDR2 SMNVEV (reference sequence). The CDR3 DNA follows: TGTGCCAGCAGTTTAAAAATAGAGGGAGGGTCCTACGAGCAGTACTTC. Its protein product is CASSLKIEGGSYEQYF.

This chain links TRBV23-1 with TRBJ2-1, with 14 bases that match TRBD2. TRBV23-1 is labeled an ORF, and its function is uncertain. The CDR3 spans 17 residues. The ends lost 8 bases at V and 7 bases at J; junction bases unmatched: 13. CDR3: CASPPARGLAGVNEQFF. The CDR3 DNA follows: TGCGCCAGCCCTCCGGCCAGGGGACTAGCGGGAGTTAATGAGCAGTTCTTC.

The V and J genes are TRBV6-1 and TRBJ1-1; D is unclear. Trimming removed 3 bases at V and 0 bases at J, with 5 bases between. The CDR3 extends over 13 amino acids. Per germline, CDR1 MNHNS and CDR2 SASEGT. CDR3 nucleotide sequence: TGTGCCAGCAGTGAGTATATGAACACTGAAGCTTTCTTT. Encoded protein: CASSEYMNTEAFF.

The CDR3 here is CASSPGTGNRYGYTF. The DNA of the CDR3 is TGTGCCAGCAGTCCCGGGACAGGGAATCGGTATGGCTACACCTTC. This sequence joins TRBV6-5 and TRBJ1-2, with TRBD1 identical over 9 bases. The CDR3 is 15 residues long. Per the germline V gene, CDR1 is MNHEY and CDR2 is SVGAGI. Trimming took 5 bases from V and 5 from J; bases not matched to a gene: 9.

The chain has TRBV11-2 and TRBJ1-5, with TRBD1 identical over 9 bases. V shed 4 bases and J 4 bases; nucleotides not matched to a gene: 5. CDR1 SGHAT and CDR2 FQNNGV come from the germline V gene. The CDR3 is 15 amino acids. The CDR3 spells CASSSTGGGNQPQHF. In DNA form, the CDR3 reads TGTGCCAGCAGCTCGACAGGGGGGGGGAATCAGCCCCAGCATTTT.

V is TRBV2 and J is TRBJ2-2, with 8 bases aligning to TRBD2. The J segment lost 4 bases and the V segment lost 2 bases, leaving 3 bases of the junction unmatched. Germline V lookup: CDR1 SNHLY, CDR2 FYNNEI. The CDR3 is made up of 15 amino acids. CDR3 residues: CASSEQRETTGELFF. Written as DNA, the CDR3 is TGTGCCAGCAGTGAACAGCGGGAGACCACCGGGGAGCTGTTTTTT.

The CDR3 here is CATSRDAGISEQYF. In nucleotides, the CDR3 is TGTGCCACCAGCAGAGACGCGGGGATCTCCGAGCAGTACTTC. The V call is TRBV15, the J call TRBJ2-7, with D tentatively TRBD2 (6 bases). Germline values: CDR1 LNHNV, CDR2 YYDKDF (reference sequence). The CDR3 is 14 residues long. V lost 0 bases, J lost 6 bases, and 12 bases lay in between.